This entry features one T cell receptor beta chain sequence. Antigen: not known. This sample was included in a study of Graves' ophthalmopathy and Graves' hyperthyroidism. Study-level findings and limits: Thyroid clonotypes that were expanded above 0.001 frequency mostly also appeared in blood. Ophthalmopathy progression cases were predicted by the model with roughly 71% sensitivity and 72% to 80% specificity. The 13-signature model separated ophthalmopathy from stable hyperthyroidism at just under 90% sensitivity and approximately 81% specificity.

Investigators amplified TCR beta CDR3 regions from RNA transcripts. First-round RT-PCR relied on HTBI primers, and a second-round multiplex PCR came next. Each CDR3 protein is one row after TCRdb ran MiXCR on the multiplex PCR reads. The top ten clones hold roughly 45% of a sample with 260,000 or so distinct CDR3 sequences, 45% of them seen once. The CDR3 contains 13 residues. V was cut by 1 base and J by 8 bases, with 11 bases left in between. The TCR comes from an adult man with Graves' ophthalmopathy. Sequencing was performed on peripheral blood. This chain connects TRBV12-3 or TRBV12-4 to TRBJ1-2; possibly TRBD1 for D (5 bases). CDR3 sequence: CASSLEGTRGYTF. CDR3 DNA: TGTGCCAGCAGTTTAGAGGGGACGAGGGGCTACACCTTC.